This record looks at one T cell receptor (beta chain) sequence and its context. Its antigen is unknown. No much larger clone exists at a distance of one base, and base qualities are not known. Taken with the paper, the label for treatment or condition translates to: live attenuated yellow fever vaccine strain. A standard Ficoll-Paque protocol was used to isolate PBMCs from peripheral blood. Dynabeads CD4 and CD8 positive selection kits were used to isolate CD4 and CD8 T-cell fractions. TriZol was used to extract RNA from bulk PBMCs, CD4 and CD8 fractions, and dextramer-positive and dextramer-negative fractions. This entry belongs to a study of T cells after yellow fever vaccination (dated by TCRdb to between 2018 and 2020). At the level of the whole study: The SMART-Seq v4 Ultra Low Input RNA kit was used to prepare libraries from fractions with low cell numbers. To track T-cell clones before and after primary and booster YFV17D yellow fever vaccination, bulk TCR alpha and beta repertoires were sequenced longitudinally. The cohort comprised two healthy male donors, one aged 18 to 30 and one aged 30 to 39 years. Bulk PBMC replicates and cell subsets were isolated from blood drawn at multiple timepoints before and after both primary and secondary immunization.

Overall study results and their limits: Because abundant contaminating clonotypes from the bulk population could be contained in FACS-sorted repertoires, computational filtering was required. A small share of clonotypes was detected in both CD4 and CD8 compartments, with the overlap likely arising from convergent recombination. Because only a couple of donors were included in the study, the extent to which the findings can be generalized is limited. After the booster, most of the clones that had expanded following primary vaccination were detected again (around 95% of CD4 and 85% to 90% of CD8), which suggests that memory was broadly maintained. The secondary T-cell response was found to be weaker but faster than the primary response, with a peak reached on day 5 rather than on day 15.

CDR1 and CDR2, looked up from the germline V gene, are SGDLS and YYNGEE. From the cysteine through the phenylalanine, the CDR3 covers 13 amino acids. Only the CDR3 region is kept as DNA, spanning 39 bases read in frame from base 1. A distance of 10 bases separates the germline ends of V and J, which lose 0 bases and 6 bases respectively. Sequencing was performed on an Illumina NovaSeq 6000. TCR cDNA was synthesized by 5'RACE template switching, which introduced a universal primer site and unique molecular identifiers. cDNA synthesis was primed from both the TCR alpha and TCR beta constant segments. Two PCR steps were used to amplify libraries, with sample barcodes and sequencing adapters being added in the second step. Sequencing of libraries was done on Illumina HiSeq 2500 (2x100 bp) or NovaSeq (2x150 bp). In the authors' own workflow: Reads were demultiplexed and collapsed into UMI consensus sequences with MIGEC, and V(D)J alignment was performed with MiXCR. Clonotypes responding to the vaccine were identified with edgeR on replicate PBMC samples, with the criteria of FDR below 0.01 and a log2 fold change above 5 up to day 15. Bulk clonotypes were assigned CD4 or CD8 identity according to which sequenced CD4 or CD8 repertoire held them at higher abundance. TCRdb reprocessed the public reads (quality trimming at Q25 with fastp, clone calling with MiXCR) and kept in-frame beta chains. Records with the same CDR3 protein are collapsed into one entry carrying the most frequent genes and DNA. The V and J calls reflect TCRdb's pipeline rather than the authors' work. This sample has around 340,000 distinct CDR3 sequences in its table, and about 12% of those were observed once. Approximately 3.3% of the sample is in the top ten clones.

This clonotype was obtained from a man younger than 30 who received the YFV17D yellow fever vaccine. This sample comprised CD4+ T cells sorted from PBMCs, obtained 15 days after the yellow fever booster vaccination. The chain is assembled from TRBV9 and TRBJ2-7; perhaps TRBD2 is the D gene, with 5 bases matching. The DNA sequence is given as TGTGCCAGCAGCGTAGTTGAGGGTGGCGAGCAGTACTTC. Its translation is CASSVVEGGEQYF.